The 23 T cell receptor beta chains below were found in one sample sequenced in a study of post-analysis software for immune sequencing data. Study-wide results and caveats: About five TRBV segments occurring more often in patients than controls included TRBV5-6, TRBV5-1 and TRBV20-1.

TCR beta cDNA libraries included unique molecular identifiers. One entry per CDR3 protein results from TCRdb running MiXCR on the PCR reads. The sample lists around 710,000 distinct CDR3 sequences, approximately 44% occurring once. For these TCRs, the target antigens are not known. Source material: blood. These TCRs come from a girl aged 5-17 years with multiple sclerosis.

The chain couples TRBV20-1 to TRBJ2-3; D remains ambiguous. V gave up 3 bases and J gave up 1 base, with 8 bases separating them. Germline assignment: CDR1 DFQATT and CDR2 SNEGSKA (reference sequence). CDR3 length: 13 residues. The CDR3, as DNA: TGCAGTGCTAGTATCAGCGGCACAGATACGCAGTATTTT. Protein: CSASISGTDTQYF.

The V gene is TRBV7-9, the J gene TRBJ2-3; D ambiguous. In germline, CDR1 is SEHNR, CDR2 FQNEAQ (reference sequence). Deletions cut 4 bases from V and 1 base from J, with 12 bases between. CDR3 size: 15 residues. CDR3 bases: TGTGCCAGCAGCTCCCCCCCGGTGCGCACAGATACGCAGTATTTT. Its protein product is CASSSPPVRTDTQYF.

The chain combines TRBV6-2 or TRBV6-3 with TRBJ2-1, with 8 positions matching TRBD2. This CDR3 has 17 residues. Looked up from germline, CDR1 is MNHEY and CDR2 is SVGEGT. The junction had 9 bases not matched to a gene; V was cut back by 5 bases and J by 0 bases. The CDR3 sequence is CASSTLAGPRSYNEQFF. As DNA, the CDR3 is TGTGCCAGCAGTACCCTAGCGGGTCCTCGCTCCTACAATGAGCAGTTCTTC.

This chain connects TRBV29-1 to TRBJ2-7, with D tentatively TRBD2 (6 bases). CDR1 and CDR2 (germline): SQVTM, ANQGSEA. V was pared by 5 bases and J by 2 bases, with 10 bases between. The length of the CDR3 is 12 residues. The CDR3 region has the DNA TGCAGCGTTTCGTGGGGGGCCTACGAGCAGTACTTC. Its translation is CSVSWGAYEQYF.

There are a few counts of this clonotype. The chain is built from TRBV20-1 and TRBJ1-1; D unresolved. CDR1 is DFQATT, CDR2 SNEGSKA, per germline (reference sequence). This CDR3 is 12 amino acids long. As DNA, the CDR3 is TGCAGCTCCACCAGTGAGAACACTGAAGCTTTCTTT. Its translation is CSSTSENTEAFF.

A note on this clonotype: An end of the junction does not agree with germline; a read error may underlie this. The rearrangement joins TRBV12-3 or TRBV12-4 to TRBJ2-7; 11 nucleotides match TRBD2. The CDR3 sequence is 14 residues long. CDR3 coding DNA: TGTGCCAGCGGTTTGGGGACTAGCGGCTACGAGCAGTACTTC. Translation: CASGLGTSGYEQYF.

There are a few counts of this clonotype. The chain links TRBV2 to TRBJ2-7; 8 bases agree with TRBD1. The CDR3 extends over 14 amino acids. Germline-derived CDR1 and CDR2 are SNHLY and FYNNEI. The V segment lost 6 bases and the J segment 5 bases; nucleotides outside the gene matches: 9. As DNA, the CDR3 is TGTGCCAGCAGAGACCCAGGGGGCATTGACGAGCAGTACTTC. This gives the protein CASRDPGGIDEQYF.

Here the CDR3 reads CSASGWTRDEQYF. The DNA of the CDR3 is TGCAGTGCTAGTGGCTGGACTAGAGACGAGCAGTACTTC. The chain has TRBV20-1 and TRBJ2-7, with TRBD2 identical over 7 bases. The V and J ends lost 3 bases and 5 bases, in that order; junction bases with no gene match: 7. The CDR3 length is 13 residues. Looked up from germline, CDR1 is DFQATT and CDR2 is SNEGSKA (reference sequence).

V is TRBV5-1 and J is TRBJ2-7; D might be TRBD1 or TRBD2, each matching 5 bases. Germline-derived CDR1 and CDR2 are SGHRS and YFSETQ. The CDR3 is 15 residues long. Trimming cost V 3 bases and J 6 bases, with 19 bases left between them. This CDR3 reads CASSSRAGRGSEQYF. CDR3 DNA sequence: TGCGCCAGCAGCTCGAGGGCAGGGAGAGGGAGCGAGCAGTACTTC.

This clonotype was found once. This CDR3 reads CASSFNQGWENIQYF. In DNA, the CDR3 is TGTGCCAGCAGTTTCAATCAGGGTTGGGAAAACATTCAGTACTTC. V and J are TRBV28 and TRBJ2-4; D is possibly TRBD1 (5 bases). V was clipped by 3 bases and J by 5 bases, with 14 bases between them. Germline CDR1 reads MDHEN; CDR2 reads SYDVKM. This CDR3 has 15 residues.

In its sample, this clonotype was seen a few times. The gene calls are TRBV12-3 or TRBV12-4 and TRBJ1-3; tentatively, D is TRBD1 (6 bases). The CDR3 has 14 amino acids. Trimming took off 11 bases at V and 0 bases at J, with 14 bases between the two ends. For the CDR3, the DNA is TGTGCCGGATCCTGGACAGCCTCTGGAAACACCATATATTTT. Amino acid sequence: CAGSWTASGNTIYF.

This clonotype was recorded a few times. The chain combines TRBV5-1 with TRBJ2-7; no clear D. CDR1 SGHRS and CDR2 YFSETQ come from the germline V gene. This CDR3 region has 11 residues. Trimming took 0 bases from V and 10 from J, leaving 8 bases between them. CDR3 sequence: CASSLGSFQYF. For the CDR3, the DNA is TGCGCCAGCAGCTTGGGAAGCTTTCAGTACTTC.

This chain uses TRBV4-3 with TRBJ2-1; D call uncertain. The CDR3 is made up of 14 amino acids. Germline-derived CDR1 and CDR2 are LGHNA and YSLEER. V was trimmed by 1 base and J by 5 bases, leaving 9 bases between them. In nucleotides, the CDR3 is TGCGCCAGCAGCCAAGTAAACAGTAACAATGAGCAGTTCTTC. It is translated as CASSQVNSNNEQFF.

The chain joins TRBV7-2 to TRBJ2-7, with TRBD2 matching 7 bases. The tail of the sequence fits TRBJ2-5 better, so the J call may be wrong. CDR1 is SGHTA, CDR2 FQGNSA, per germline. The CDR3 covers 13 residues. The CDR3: CASKITGGETQYF. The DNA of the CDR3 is TGTGCCAGCAAAATCACGGGAGGAGAGACCCAGTACTTC.

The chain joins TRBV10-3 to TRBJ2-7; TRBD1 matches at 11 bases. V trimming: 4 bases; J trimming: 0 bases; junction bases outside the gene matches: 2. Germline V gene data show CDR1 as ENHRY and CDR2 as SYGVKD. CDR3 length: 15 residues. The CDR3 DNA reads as TGTGCCATCAGTGTCGGACAGGGGGCCTCCTACGAGCAGTACTTC. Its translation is CAISVGQGASYEQYF.

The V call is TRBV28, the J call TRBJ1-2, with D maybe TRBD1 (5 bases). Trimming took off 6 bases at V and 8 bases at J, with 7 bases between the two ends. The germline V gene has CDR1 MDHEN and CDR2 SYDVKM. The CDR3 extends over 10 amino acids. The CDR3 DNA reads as TGTGCCAGCAGAGCAGGGGGCTACACCTTC. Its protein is CASRAGGYTF.

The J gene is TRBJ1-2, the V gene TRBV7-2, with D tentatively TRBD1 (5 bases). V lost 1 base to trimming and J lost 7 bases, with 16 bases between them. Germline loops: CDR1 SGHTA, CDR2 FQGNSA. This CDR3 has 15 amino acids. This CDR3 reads CASSLVLGPDCGYTF. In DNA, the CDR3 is TGTGCCAGCAGCTTAGTCTTGGGGCCCGACTGTGGCTACACCTTC.

The DNA of the CDR3 is TGTGCCGGCGGGCCAGCGGCGGAAACCTACGAGCAGTACTTC. Encoded protein: CAGGPAAETYEQYF. V is TRBV6-6 and J is TRBJ2-7; TRBD2 is a possible D gene (5 bases). The ends were cut back, 11 bases at V and 2 bases at J, with 19 bases in the middle. The CDR3 extends over 14 amino acids. Germline CDR1 reads MNHNY; CDR2 reads SVGAGI (reference sequence).

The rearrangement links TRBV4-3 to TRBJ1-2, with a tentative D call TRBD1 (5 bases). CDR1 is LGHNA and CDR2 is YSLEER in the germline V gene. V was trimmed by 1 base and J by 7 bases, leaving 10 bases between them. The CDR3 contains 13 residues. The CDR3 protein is CASSQGGAGGYTF. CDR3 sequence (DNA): TGCGCCAGCAGCCAAGGGGGCGCCGGTGGCTACACCTTC.

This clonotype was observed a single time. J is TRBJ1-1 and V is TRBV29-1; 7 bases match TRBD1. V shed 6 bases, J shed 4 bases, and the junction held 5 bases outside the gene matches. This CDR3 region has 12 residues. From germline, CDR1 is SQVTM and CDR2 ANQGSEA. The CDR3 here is CSVGTGVTEAFF. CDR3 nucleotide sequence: TGCAGCGTGGGAACAGGGGTCACTGAAGCTTTCTTT.

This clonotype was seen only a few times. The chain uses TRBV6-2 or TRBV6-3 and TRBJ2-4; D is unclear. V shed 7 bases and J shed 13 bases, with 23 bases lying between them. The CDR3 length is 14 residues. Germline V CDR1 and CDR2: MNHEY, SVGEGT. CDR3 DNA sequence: TGTGCCAGCACCCAACGGAAAGGTGGTGAGGAGCAGTACTTC. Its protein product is CASTQRKGGEEQYF.

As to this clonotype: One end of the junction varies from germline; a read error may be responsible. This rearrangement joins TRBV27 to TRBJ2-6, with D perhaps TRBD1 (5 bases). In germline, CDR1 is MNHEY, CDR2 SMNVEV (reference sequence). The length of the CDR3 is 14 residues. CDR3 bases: TGTGCCAGCAGCCCCATCTCTGGGGCCAACGTCCGGACTTTC. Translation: CASSPISGANVRTF.

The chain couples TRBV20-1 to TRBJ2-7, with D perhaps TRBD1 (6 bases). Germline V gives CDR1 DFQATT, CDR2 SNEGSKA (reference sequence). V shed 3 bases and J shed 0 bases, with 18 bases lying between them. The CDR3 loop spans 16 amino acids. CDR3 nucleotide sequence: TGCAGTGCTAGGGGGGACACTCGAACGAGCTCCTACGAGCAGTACTTC. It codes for CSARGDTRTSSYEQYF.